A single sample is the source of the 21 T cell receptor beta chains below, sequenced in a study of shared clonotypes between healthy human individuals. The method was immunoSEQ multiplex PCR; TCRdb's version includes in-frame clones alone and lacks a portion of them. The sample shows under 2,500,000 clones, around 95% of them seen only once. The sequencing input was naive CD4+ T cells sorted from blood. Subset denoted: CD45RA+ positively selected. These receptors originate from a man younger than 35 in good health.

The chain links TRBV7-2 to TRBJ2-7; TRBD1 agrees at 7 bases. CDR1 is SGHTA and CDR2 is FQGNSA in the germline V gene. Trimming cost V 3 bases and J 1 base; bases outside gene matches: 12. The CDR3 is 17 amino acids. The CDR3 sequence is CASSFSPGTANSYEQYF. As DNA, the CDR3 is TGTGCCAGCAGCTTCTCCCCCGGGACAGCAAATTCCTACGAGCAGTACTTC.

The chain uses TRBV5-1 and TRBJ2-3; TRBD1 or TRBD2 may be the D gene (5 bases each). The CDR3 is made up of 15 amino acids. Germline CDR1 is SGHRS and CDR2 is YFSETQ. V was trimmed by 4 bases and J by 2 bases, leaving 14 bases between them. CDR3 sequence (DNA): TGCGCCAGCAGCCTGGGACCTAGCCTCACAGATACGCAGTATTTT. Its translation: CASSLGPSLTDTQYF.

This clone was recorded only once. The chain recombines TRBV9 with TRBJ2-1; TRBD2 aligns across 14 bases. V lost 4 bases to trimming and J lost 7 bases; unmatched junction nucleotides: 10. There are 17 residues in the CDR3. Per germline, CDR1 SGDLS and CDR2 YYNGEE. The chain's CDR3 is CASSIPGLAGASNEQFF. CDR3 nucleotides: TGTGCCAGCAGCATTCCGGGACTAGCGGGGGCCAGTAATGAGCAGTTCTTC.

V is TRBV7-3 and J is TRBJ2-7, with D hard to call. The germline V and J ends were trimmed by 1 base and 7 bases, with 11 bases remaining between them. The CDR3 loop spans 13 amino acids. Germline CDR1 is SGHTA and CDR2 is FQGTGA. The CDR3 here is CASSLKPDGEQYF. Here the CDR3 DNA reads TGTGCCAGCAGCTTAAAGCCCGATGGTGAGCAGTACTTC.

The gene calls are TRBV29-1 and TRBJ1-1, with no clear D. The V end lost 3 bases, the J end lost 5 bases, and 13 bases lay between the germline ends. Germline V CDR1 and CDR2: SQVTM, ANQGSEA. The CDR3 sequence is 13 residues long. CDR3 DNA: TGCAGCGTTGATAGGCAGATGGGGACTGAAGCTTTCTTT. It codes for CSVDRQMGTEAFF.

The rearrangement links TRBV5-6 to TRBJ1-4, with D possibly matching TRBD1 (5 bases). Trimming left V 0 bases short and J 6 bases short, with 9 bases between. Germline V gives CDR1 SGHDT, CDR2 YYEEEE. The CDR3 is 14 amino acids. The CDR3 protein is CASSLGDSHEKLFF. The CDR3 bases are TGTGCCAGCAGCTTGGGCGACAGCCATGAAAAACTGTTTTTT.

This rearrangement joins TRBV7-9 to TRBJ2-1, with TRBD2 identical over 9 bases. Trimming at V came to 4 bases and at J to 7 bases, leaving 5 bases not matched to a gene. The germline V gene encodes CDR1 SEHNR and CDR2 FQNEAQ (reference sequence). CDR3 length equals 14 residues. The CDR3 loop reads CASSWGGLANEQFF. The CDR3 coding sequence is TGTGCCAGCAGCTGGGGGGGACTAGCAAATGAGCAGTTCTTC.

The chain combines TRBV2 with TRBJ2-7, with D uncertain. CDR1 and CDR2 (germline): SNHLY, FYNNEI. Deletions cut 1 base from V and 6 bases from J, with 10 bases between. The CDR3 length is 13 residues. CDR3 sequence reads: CASSEDRFSEQYF. CDR3 DNA sequence: TGTGCCAGCAGTGAAGACAGATTCTCCGAGCAGTACTTC. The full variable domain, rest sourced from reference TRBV2 and TRBJ2-7, is EPEVTQTPSHQVTQMGQEVILRCVPISNHLYFYWYRQILGQKVEFLVSFYNNEISEKSEIFDDQFSVERPDGSNFTLKIRSTKLEDSAMYFCASSEDRFSEQYFGPGTRLTVT.

V gene TRBV6-5 combines with J gene TRBJ1-1; no clear D gene. The CDR3 length is 14 residues. The germline V and J ends were trimmed by 0 bases and 3 bases, with 8 bases remaining between them. In germline, CDR1 is MNHEY, CDR2 SVGAGI. The CDR3 is CASSYSTLHTEAFF. CDR3 nucleotide sequence: TGTGCCAGCAGTTACTCTACCCTCCACACTGAAGCTTTCTTT.

For this clone: This CDR3 is also generated by other DNA sequences in the sample. The chain recombines TRBV5-1 with TRBJ1-1; 7 bases are shared with TRBD1. CDR3 size: 14 residues. V shed 3 bases, J shed 0 bases, and the junction held 2 bases outside the gene matches. Germline values: CDR1 SGHRS, CDR2 YFSETQ. In DNA, the CDR3 is TGCGCCAGCAGCTCAGGGGGTGTGAACACTGAAGCTTTCTTT. Its protein is CASSSGGVNTEAFF.

V and J are TRBV28 and TRBJ1-5; 9 bases agree with TRBD1. This CDR3 spans 16 amino acids. From germline, CDR1 is MDHEN and CDR2 SYDVKM. The V segment lost 5 bases and the J segment 2 bases; nucleotides outside the gene matches: 7. The CDR3 reads CASSPGTGSRNQPQHF. Here the CDR3 DNA reads TGTGCCAGCAGTCCCGGGACAGGGTCTCGCAATCAGCCCCAGCATTTT.

V usage is TRBV2 and J usage is TRBJ2-2; D is possibly TRBD1 or TRBD2 (5 bases each). Germline V gene data show CDR1 as SNHLY and CDR2 as FYNNEI. CDR3 length: 16 residues. V lost 7 bases and J 0 bases, leaving 15 bases between the germline ends. The CDR3 here is CASTGAVSANTGELFF. The CDR3 bases are TGTGCCAGCACCGGGGCTGTGTCGGCGAACACCGGGGAGCTGTTTTTT.

CDR3 in DNA: TGCGCCAGCAGCTTCCGGCAGTGGCTCAAAGGCCAAGAGACCCAGTACTTC. This sequence encodes CASSFRQWLKGQETQYF. The chain uses TRBV5-1 and TRBJ2-5; no firm D call. Trimming cost V 2 bases and J 1 base, with 18 bases left between them. The CDR3 has 17 amino acids. Germline V gene data show CDR1 as SGHRS and CDR2 as YFSETQ.

This clone was observed once. The gene calls are TRBV7-2 and TRBJ2-7; D may be TRBD1 (6 bases). Germline loops: CDR1 SGHTA, CDR2 FQGNSA. The CDR3 has 13 residues. V lost 2 bases and J 3 bases, leaving 8 bases between the germline ends. Written as DNA, the CDR3 is TGTGCCAGCAGCTTACAACAGGGCTACGAGCAGTACTTC. Amino acid sequence: CASSLQQGYEQYF.

The V call is TRBV5-1, the J call TRBJ2-2; possibly TRBD1 or TRBD2 for D (5 bases each). Trimming stripped 3 bases from V and 2 bases from J, with 11 bases between. Germline assignment: CDR1 SGHRS and CDR2 YFSETQ. The CDR3 covers 15 residues. The CDR3 sequence is CASSWDLINTGELFF. The CDR3 DNA is TGCGCCAGCAGCTGGGACCTGATCAACACCGGGGAGCTGTTTTTT.

The CDR3 bases are TGTGCCAGCTCTGCCGAGTGGAAAATGGGCGTCCTGACTTTC. It encodes CASSAEWKMGVLTF. This rearrangement joins TRBV27 to TRBJ2-6; D not certain. The ends were cut back, 8 bases at V and 12 bases at J, with 20 bases in the middle. The CDR3 loop spans 14 amino acids. Germline CDR1 and CDR2: MNHEY and SMNVEV (reference sequence).

This rearrangement joins TRBV12-5 to TRBJ2-3; D remains unclear. Trimming took 7 bases from V and 1 from J, leaving 12 bases between them. This CDR3 region has 14 residues. Germline loops: CDR1 LGHNT, CDR2 FRNRAP. The CDR3 DNA sequence: TGTGCTAGTGCCCCATTGACTGGCACAGATACGCAGTATTTT. It yields the protein CASAPLTGTDTQYF.

The J gene is TRBJ1-1, the V gene TRBV9, with a weak D call TRBD1 (6 bases). The CDR3 length is 16 residues. Deletions cut 0 bases from V and 1 base from J, with 13 bases between. Germline V gene lookup returns CDR1 SGDLS and CDR2 YYNGEE. CDR3 DNA sequence: TGTGCCAGCAGCGTAGTGGCAGGGGTGCGGAACACTGAAGCTTTCTTT. It yields the protein CASSVVAGVRNTEAFF.

A word on this clone: Different DNA sequences within this sample yield the same CDR3. This chain uses TRBV6-5 with TRBJ2-3; D tentatively fits TRBD1 or TRBD2 (6 bases each). CDR1 and CDR2 from the germline V gene are MNHEY and SVGAGI. The V end lost 5 bases, the J end lost 6 bases, and 9 bases lay between the germline ends. The CDR3 sequence is 12 residues long. CDR3 nucleotide sequence: TGTGCCAGCAGTAGGGGGGCGGATACGCAGTATTTT. Translation: CASSRGADTQYF.

The chain couples TRBV30 to TRBJ1-6, with TRBD1 identical over 11 bases. J lost 9 bases, V lost 0 bases, and 4 bases had no gene match. This CDR3 is 15 amino acids long. Per germline, CDR1 GTSNPN and CDR2 SVGIG (reference sequence). Here the CDR3 DNA reads TGTGCCTGGAGTGTAGGACAGGGGGCAACTTCACCCCTCCACTTT. Translation gives CAWSVGQGATSPLHF. Supplemented by reference TRBV30 and TRBJ1-6, the full variable domain reads SQTIHQWPATLVQPVGSPLSLECTVEGTSNPNLYWYRQAAGRGLQLLFYSVGIGQISSEVPQNLSASRPQDRQFILSSKKLLLSDSGFYLCAWSVGQGATSPLHFGNGTRLTVT.

The J gene is TRBJ2-5, the V gene TRBV30; D not certain. Trimming left V 4 bases short and J 1 base short, with 10 bases between. The CDR3 sequence is 13 residues long. From germline, CDR1 is GTSNPN and CDR2 SVGIG (reference sequence). CDR3 sequence (DNA): TGTGCCTGGAATCAGGATATCCAAGAGACCCAGTACTTC. Translated: CAWNQDIQETQYF.